This TCR beta chain stems from a study of T cell responses to AZD1222 COVID-19 vaccine. This clone was detected a few times. This CDR3 region has 14 residues. Germline values: CDR1 SGHTA, CDR2 FQGTGA. Trimming removed 0 bases at V and 1 base at J, with 6 bases between. Libraries were prepared by immunoSEQ multiplex PCR; TCRdb keeps only in-frame clonotypes and omits some of them. The sample lists 92,000 or so clones, about 90% seen once, with approximately 24% in the top ten. The receptor was derived from an adult in good health. The sequences come from peripheral blood, collected on day 0 of AZD1222 vaccination. This sequence joins TRBV7-3 and TRBJ1-1; D perhaps matches TRBD1 (5 bases). CDR3 DNA: TGTGCCAGCAGCTTAACAACAGGGAACACTGAAGCTTTCTTT. Its translation: CASSLTTGNTEAFF.